The rows below give T cell receptor beta chains drawn from one sample of a study of CD8 T cells in ankylosing spondylitis. TCRdb fed the 5' RACE reads into MiXCR, producing one record per CDR3 protein. This sample has 250,000 to 300,000 distinct CDR3 sequences, with roughly 20% found just once. Sequencing input: blood, either unsorted or a sorted T cell fraction (not recorded which). The origin of the receptors is a male donor with ankylosing spondylitis or in good health (not recorded which). Both conserved end residues are part of each CDR3. The D gene is left open where the match is weak. A row's size may be missing; if present it is once, few, many or a size class.

J gene: TRBJ2-1
clone size: .
D gene: .
V gene: TRBV24-1
CDR3 protein: CATSDLSSSGTGEQFF
CDR3 DNA: TGTGCCACCAGTGATTTGTCGTCTAGCGGGACAGGTGAGCAGTTCTTC

J gene: TRBJ2-2
clone size: .
D gene: .
V gene: TRBV7-8
CDR3 protein: CASSLMGVTGELFF
CDR3 DNA: TGTGCCAGCAGCTTAATGGGGGTCACCGGGGAGCTGTTTTTT

J gene: TRBJ1-5
clone size: .
D gene: TRBD1
V gene: TRBV15
CDR3 protein: CATSRDGQGSNQPQHF
CDR3 DNA: TGTGCCACCAGCAGAGATGGACAGGGAAGCAATCAGCCCCAGCATTTT

J gene: TRBJ1-2
clone size: few
D gene: .
V gene: TRBV24-1
CDR3 protein: CATSETQGGYGYTF
CDR3 DNA: TGTGCCACCAGTGAAACACAGGGCGGCTATGGCTACACCTTC

J gene: TRBJ1-1
clone size: many
D gene: TRBD1
V gene: TRBV29-1
CDR3 protein: CSVKTGTDTEAFF
CDR3 DNA: TGCAGCGTAAAGACAGGGACGGACACTGAAGCTTTCTTT

J gene: TRBJ2-3
clone size: .
D gene: TRBD1
V gene: TRBV5-1
CDR3 protein: CASSLDRGETDTQYF
CDR3 DNA: TGCGCCAGCAGCCTCGACAGGGGTGAGACAGATACGCAGTATTTT

J gene: TRBJ2-5
clone size: few
D gene: .
V gene: TRBV12-3/TRBV12-4
CDR3 protein: CASNHRQGVGGAQYF
CDR3 DNA: TGTGCCAGCAACCATCGACAGGGTGTTGGAGGGGCCCAGTACTTC

J gene: TRBJ2-5
clone size: few
D gene: TRBD2
V gene: TRBV28
CDR3 protein: CASRNSGRVPQYF
CDR3 DNA: TGTGCCAGCAGAAATAGCGGGAGGGTGCCCCAGTACTTC

J gene: TRBJ2-2
clone size: .
D gene: .
V gene: TRBV7-9
CDR3 protein: CASSFTGTNTGELFF
CDR3 DNA: TGTGCCAGCAGCTTCACTGGGACGAACACCGGGGAGCTGTTTTTT

J gene: TRBJ1-1
clone size: .
D gene: .
V gene: TRBV28
CDR3 protein: CASSFGFGTSLGGTEAFF
CDR3 DNA: TGTGCCAGCAGTTTTGGTTTCGGGACATCTCTCGGAGGCACTGAAGCTTTCTTT

J gene: TRBJ2-1
clone size: .
D gene: .
V gene: TRBV24-1
CDR3 protein: CATSEWGNEQFF
CDR3 DNA: TGTGCCACCAGTGAGTGGGGCAATGAGCAGTTCTTC

J gene: TRBJ1-5
clone size: .
D gene: .
V gene: TRBV9
CDR3 protein: CASSVEGRHNQPQHF
CDR3 DNA: TGTGCCAGCAGCGTAGAGGGCAGACACAATCAGCCCCAGCATTTT

J gene: TRBJ2-4
clone size: .
D gene: .
V gene: TRBV4-2
CDR3 protein: CASSQGGDLSNIQYF
CDR3 DNA: TGTGCCAGCAGCCAAGGGGGGGACCTATCGAACATTCAGTACTTC

J gene: TRBJ2-4
clone size: .
D gene: TRBD1
V gene: TRBV7-2
CDR3 protein: CASSATGVQNIQYF
CDR3 DNA: TGTGCCAGCAGCGCGACAGGGGTCCAAAACATTCAGTACTTC

J gene: TRBJ1-2
clone size: .
D gene: TRBD1
V gene: TRBV5-6
CDR3 protein: CASSLDRGNGYTF
CDR3 DNA: TGTGCCAGCAGCTTGGACAGGGGAAATGGCTACACCTTC

J gene: TRBJ1-3
clone size: few
D gene: .
V gene: TRBV7-9
CDR3 protein: CASSFNSAGNTIYF
CDR3 DNA: TGTGCCAGCAGCTTCAACTCGGCTGGAAACACCATATATTTT

J gene: TRBJ1-1
clone size: .
D gene: .
V gene: TRBV5-1
CDR3 protein: CASSLTQVPGAEAFF
CDR3 DNA: TGCGCCAGCAGCTTAACCCAGGTTCCCGGCGCTGAAGCTTTCTTT

J gene: TRBJ2-2
clone size: .
D gene: TRBD2
V gene: TRBV12-3/TRBV12-4
CDR3 protein: CASSLTGRAPGELFF
CDR3 DNA: TGTGCCAGCAGTTTAACCGGGAGGGCCCCCGGGGAGCTGTTTTTT

J gene: TRBJ1-4
clone size: few
D gene: .
V gene: TRBV10-3
CDR3 protein: CAISEGTNEKLFF
CDR3 DNA: TGTGCCATCAGTGAGGGCACTAATGAAAAACTGTTTTTT

J gene: TRBJ2-1
clone size: .
D gene: TRBD2
V gene: TRBV7-3
CDR3 protein: CASSPRTSGATYNEQFF
CDR3 DNA: TGTGCCAGCAGCCCGCGGACTAGCGGGGCTACTTACAATGAGCAGTTCTTC

J gene: TRBJ2-2
clone size: few
D gene: TRBD2
V gene: TRBV3-1
CDR3 protein: CASSQVTSGRFTGELFF
CDR3 DNA: TGTGCCAGCAGCCAAGTAACTAGCGGGAGGTTCACCGGGGAGCTGTTTTTT

J gene: TRBJ2-1
clone size: few
D gene: .
V gene: TRBV7-9
CDR3 protein: CASSFDEQFF
CDR3 DNA: TGTGCCAGCAGCTTTGATGAGCAGTTCTTC

J gene: TRBJ1-2
clone size: few
D gene: .
V gene: TRBV5-1
CDR3 protein: CASGGLDYGYTF
CDR3 DNA: TGCGCCAGCGGGGGGCTGGACTATGGCTACACCTTC

J gene: TRBJ2-1
clone size: .
D gene: .
V gene: TRBV11-2
CDR3 protein: CASSVIIGQSYNEQFF
CDR3 DNA: TGTGCCAGCAGCGTAATAATAGGACAGTCCTACAATGAGCAGTTCTTC

J gene: TRBJ2-2
clone size: .
D gene: TRBD2
V gene: TRBV7-6
CDR3 protein: CASSTGTIYTGELFF
CDR3 DNA: TGTGCCAGCAGCACCGGGACTATATACACCGGGGAGCTGTTTTTT